This entry lists 26 T cell receptor beta chains sequenced from one sample in a study of blood T cell repertoires in COVID-19. Libraries were prepared by immunoSEQ multiplex PCR; TCRdb keeps only in-frame clonotypes and omits some of them. This table holds around 140,000 clones, roughly 81% found once. Material: PBMCs or T cells enriched from blood (not recorded which). These receptor sequences come from a woman in her 50s with acute COVID-19.

The CDR3 coding sequence is TGTGCCAGCAGCTCGAGGGAGGGCCTTCATACGCAGTATTTT. Protein product: CASSSREGLHTQYF. The chain combines TRBV9 with TRBJ2-3, with 7 bases matching TRBD2. V dropped 4 bases and J dropped 7; count of bases not matched to a gene: 9. Per germline, CDR1 SGDLS and CDR2 YYNGEE. The CDR3 runs 14 residues.

The chain has TRBV19 and TRBJ2-7; D possibly corresponds to TRBD2 (5 bases). The CDR3 has 14 residues. V dropped 5 bases and J dropped 1 base, with 12 bases sitting between them. Germline CDR1 and CDR2: LNHDA and SQIVND (reference sequence). This CDR3 reads CASSPRTLSYEQYF. Here the CDR3 DNA reads TGTGCCAGTAGTCCCCGGACTCTATCCTACGAGCAGTACTTC.

Only a few counts were recorded for this clone. The chain couples TRBV4-2 to TRBJ2-7, with a possible D match to TRBD2 (6 bases). Trimming shortened V by 0 bases and J by 4 bases, and 16 bases separated the two germline ends. The CDR3 contains 16 residues. CDR1 is LGHNA and CDR2 is YNFKEQ in the germline V gene. The CDR3 is CASSQDQALANYEQYF. The CDR3 coding sequence is TGTGCCAGCAGCCAAGATCAGGCCCTAGCGAATTACGAGCAGTACTTC.

This clone was detected ten times or more. CDR3 sequence reads: CASRGQGAYGYTF. The CDR3 bases are TGTGCCAGCCGTGGACAGGGCGCCTATGGCTACACCTTC. The chain joins TRBV27 to TRBJ1-2, with 8 bases matching TRBD1. Germline V gene data show CDR1 as MNHEY and CDR2 as SMNVEV (reference sequence). J lost 4 bases, V lost 8 bases, and 6 bases had no gene match. This CDR3 is built from 13 residues.

The chain combines TRBV5-1 with TRBJ2-5; TRBD2 aligns across 13 bases. CDR3 length: 15 residues. V shed 4 bases and J 2 bases; nucleotides not matched to a gene: 2. Germline values: CDR1 SGHRS, CDR2 YFSETQ. CDR3 coding DNA: TGCGCCAGCAGCCCGGGACTAGCGGGGCAAGAGACCCAGTACTTC. Residues: CASSPGLAGQETQYF.

The chain uses TRBV10-3 and TRBJ2-7, with 8 bases identical to TRBD1. This CDR3 region has 12 residues. The V gene end was trimmed by 9 bases and the J gene end by 7 bases; junction bases not matched to a gene: 8. Germline V gives CDR1 ENHRY, CDR2 SYGVKD. The CDR3 loop is CAMRTGSWEQYF. The DNA of the CDR3 is TGTGCCATGCGGACAGGGTCCTGGGAGCAGTACTTC.

The rearrangement uses TRBV7-2 and TRBJ1-4; tentative D call: TRBD1 (5 bases). V shed 1 base and J shed 3 bases, with 9 bases lying between them. The CDR3 length is 15 residues. Per germline, CDR1 SGHTA and CDR2 FQGNSA. This chain's CDR3 is CASSLGTLANEKLFF. The CDR3, as DNA: TGTGCCAGCAGCTTAGGGACATTAGCTAATGAAAAACTGTTTTTT.

This chain links TRBV11-3 with TRBJ2-7, with 8 bases fitting TRBD1. Germline-derived CDR1 and CDR2 are SGHNT and YENEEA. CDR3 length: 14 amino acids. The trim removed 4 bases at V and 5 bases at J, leaving 7 bases unmatched. CDR3 nucleotides: TGTGCCAGCAGCTCAGGGGGCTTAGGCCACGAGCAGTACTTC. It encodes CASSSGGLGHEQYF.

As concerns this clone: The junction and the germline gene differ at one end; a read error may be behind it. This sequence joins TRBV27 and TRBJ2-3; 10 bases are shared with TRBD2. The CDR3 runs 14 residues. CDR1 is MNHEY and CDR2 is SMNVEV in the germline V gene (reference sequence). The CDR3 DNA follows: TGTGCCAGCAGTTTACCGCAGACGGGACTAGCGTTGCATTTT. This encodes CASSLPQTGLALHF.

The V gene is TRBV13, the J gene TRBJ2-7; no clear D. Between the trimmed V and J ends, which lost 5 bases and 2 bases, there was a span of 13 bases. CDR3 length: 14 amino acids. The germline CDR1 and CDR2 sequences are PRHDT and FYEKMQ (reference sequence). CDR3 DNA sequence: TGTGCCAGCAGCCCTAGATACACCGCCTACGAGCAGTACTTC. It specifies CASSPRYTAYEQYF.

The CDR3 DNA reads TGTGCCAGCAGCCCTTCTTTCCTAGCGGAGAAAGAGACCCAGTACTTC. This translates into CASSPSFLAEKETQYF. J is TRBJ2-5 and V is TRBV7-6, with 7 bases matching TRBD2. The CDR3 has 16 residues. The germline CDR1 and CDR2 sequences are SGHVS and FNYEAQ. V shed 5 bases, J shed 3 bases, and the junction held 12 bases outside the gene matches.

The chain links TRBV9 to TRBJ2-3; maybe TRBD2 (6 bases). Germline V gene data show CDR1 as SGDLS and CDR2 as YYNGEE. V lost 7 bases to trimming and J lost 4 bases, with 16 bases between them. The CDR3 runs 14 residues. The chain's CDR3 is CASGGWEEADTQYF. The CDR3 DNA is TGTGCCAGCGGGGGGTGGGAGGAAGCAGATACGCAGTATTTT.

Only one count was recorded for this clone. J is TRBJ2-5 and V is TRBV3-1 (or the pseudogene TRBV3-2), with TRBD1 as a possible D gene (5 bases). In germline, CDR1 is LGHDT, CDR2 YNNKEL (reference sequence). Trimming took off 4 bases at V and 1 base at J, with 10 bases between the two ends. CDR3 length: 14 residues. The CDR3 reads CASSRRTRQETQYF. CDR3 DNA: TGTGCCAGCAGCCGTCGGACACGCCAAGAGACCCAGTACTTC.

This chain uses TRBV7-2 with TRBJ2-7, with 9 bases identical to TRBD2. Germline V lookup: CDR1 SGHTA, CDR2 FQGNSA. The CDR3 covers 15 residues. V trimming: 1 base; J trimming: 2 bases; junction bases outside the gene matches: 3. For the CDR3, the DNA is TGTGCCAGCAGCTTAGGGCTAGCGGGGCCCTACGAGCAGTACTTC. Its protein is CASSLGLAGPYEQYF.

This clone has just one count. The rearrangement joins TRBV5-4 to TRBJ2-2; 11 nucleotides agree with TRBD1. V lost 0 bases to trimming and J lost 4 bases; unmatched junction nucleotides: 2. The CDR3 has 16 amino acids. Germline CDR1 reads SGHNT; CDR2 reads YYREEE (reference sequence). Here the CDR3 reads CASSLGDRGFTGELFF. DNA for the CDR3: TGTGCCAGCAGCTTGGGGGACAGGGGGTTCACCGGGGAGCTGTTTTTT.

The chain has TRBV29-1 and TRBJ1-4; D ambiguous. V lost 6 bases and J 6 bases, leaving 14 bases between the germline ends. CDR3 size: 13 residues. Germline loops: CDR1 SQVTM, CDR2 ANQGSEA. CDR3 in DNA: TGCAGCGTCAACCGGGGTGGAGATGAAAAACTGTTTTTT. Its protein product is CSVNRGGDEKLFF.

This rearrangement joins TRBV6-2 or TRBV6-3 to TRBJ2-7; TRBD1 might be the D (5 bases). The CDR3 length is 15 residues. The germline CDR1 and CDR2 sequences are MNHEY and SVGEGT. V was clipped by 0 bases and J by 0 bases, with 9 bases between them. The CDR3 bases are TGTGCCAGCAGTTACTCCCTCGACAGCTCCTACGAGCAGTACTTC. Translated, it gives CASSYSLDSSYEQYF.

This sequence joins TRBV6-5 and TRBJ2-1, with 8 nucleotides matching TRBD2. Germline trimming cut 6 bases from V and 1 base from J; bases unmatched to any gene: 5. The CDR3 contains 15 residues. Germline CDR1 reads MNHEY; CDR2 reads SVGAGI. As DNA, the CDR3 is TGTGCCAGCAGCGGGGGGGTAGGGTCCTACAATGAGCAGTTCTTC. Translation: CASSGGVGSYNEQFF.

The rearrangement joins TRBV10-3 to TRBJ2-2, with TRBD1 as a possible D gene (6 bases). The ends were cut back, 5 bases at V and 1 base at J, with 17 bases in the middle. The CDR3 is made up of 17 amino acids. The V gene's germline CDR1 is ENHRY and CDR2 SYGVKD. The CDR3 DNA reads TGTGCCATCAGTACAATGGAACAGGGTTGGAACACCGGGGAGCTGTTTTTT. Its translation is CAISTMEQGWNTGELFF.

This chain connects TRBV4-2 to TRBJ2-7; 10 bases line up with TRBD2. The germline CDR1 and CDR2 sequences are LGHNA and YNFKEQ. Unmatched junction bases numbered 6, after V lost 0 bases and J lost 1 base. The CDR3 extends over 17 amino acids. Here the CDR3 DNA reads TGTGCCAGCAGCCAAGAAAAGGGACTAGCGCTTTCCTACGAGCAGTACTTC. It yields the protein CASSQEKGLALSYEQYF.

The J gene is TRBJ1-1, the V gene TRBV29-1, with 7 bases identical to TRBD1. The CDR3 has 18 amino acids. Germline CDR1 SQVTM, CDR2 ANQGSEA. After removal of 7 bases from V and 0 bases from J, the junction contained 20 bases not matched to a gene. The CDR3 DNA is TGCAGCGCCATCCCCCGACAGGGCCAGAGGCAGGTGAACACTGAAGCTTTCTTT. As protein: CSAIPRQGQRQVNTEAFF. The variable domain in full, with the rest retrieved from reference TRBV29-1 and TRBJ1-1, is SAVISQKPSRDICQRGTSLTIQCQVDSQVTMMFWYRQQPGQSLTLIATANQGSEATYESGFVIDKFPISRPNLTFSTLTVSNMSPEDSSIYLCSAIPRQGQRQVNTEAFFGQGTRLTVV.

V usage is TRBV7-9 and J usage is TRBJ2-7; D possibly corresponds to TRBD2 (6 bases). Trimming removed 4 bases from V and 0 bases from J, with 13 bases in between. CDR3 length: 15 residues. The germline V gene has CDR1 SEHNR and CDR2 FQNEAQ (reference sequence). The CDR3 spells CASSSIRGTSYEQYF. The CDR3 DNA reads as TGTGCCAGCAGCTCCATCCGGGGGACCTCCTACGAGCAGTACTTC.

The CDR3: CASSFGGAGNQPQHF. DNA for the CDR3: TGTGCCAGCAGCTTTGGGGGCGCGGGCAATCAGCCCCAGCATTTT. The rearrangement uses TRBV7-2 and TRBJ1-5; TRBD1 is a possible D gene (6 bases). From germline, CDR1 is SGHTA and CDR2 FQGNSA. The CDR3 is 15 residues long. The germline V and J ends were trimmed by 3 bases and 2 bases, with 11 bases remaining between them.

V and J are TRBV14 and TRBJ1-1, with TRBD1 matching over 7 bases. Germline V gene sequence: CDR1 SGHDN, CDR2 FVKESK. The CDR3 totals 15 residues. The junction had 9 bases not matched to a gene; V was cut back by 5 bases and J by 3 bases. In DNA form, the CDR3 reads TGTGCCAGCAGCGAAAGACAGGGATTACACACTGAAGCTTTCTTT. Amino acids: CASSERQGLHTEAFF.

The chain employs TRBV2 and TRBJ1-6; the match to TRBD1 covers 7 bases. Losses at the gene ends were 5 bases for V and 7 bases for J; bases not matched to a gene: 8. This CDR3 region has 15 residues. CDR1 and CDR2 (germline): SNHLY, FYNNEI. The CDR3 DNA is TGTGCCAGCAGTCCTCCGACAGGGTTGAATTCACCCCTCCACTTT. Protein sequence: CASSPPTGLNSPLHF.

The chain employs TRBV6-2 or TRBV6-3 and TRBJ1-1, with D tentatively TRBD1 (5 bases). CDR1 MNHEY and CDR2 SVGEGT come from the germline V gene. Trimming shortened V by 1 base and J by 1 base, and 7 bases separated the two germline ends. The CDR3 loop spans 14 amino acids. CDR3 region: CASSYLGGNTEAFF. The CDR3 DNA follows: TGTGCCAGCAGTTACTTGGGGGGGAACACTGAAGCTTTCTTT.